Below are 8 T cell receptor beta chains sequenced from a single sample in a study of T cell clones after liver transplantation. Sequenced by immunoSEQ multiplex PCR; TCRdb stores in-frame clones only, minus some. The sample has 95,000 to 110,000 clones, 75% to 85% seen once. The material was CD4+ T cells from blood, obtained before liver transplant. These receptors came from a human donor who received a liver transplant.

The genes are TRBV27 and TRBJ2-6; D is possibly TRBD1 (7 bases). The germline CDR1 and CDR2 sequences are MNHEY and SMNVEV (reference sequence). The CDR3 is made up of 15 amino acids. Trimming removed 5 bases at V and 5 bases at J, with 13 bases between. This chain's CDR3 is CASSNQGGRANVLTF. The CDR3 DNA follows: TGTGCCAGCAGTAATCAGGGGGGTCGGGCCAACGTCCTGACTTTC.

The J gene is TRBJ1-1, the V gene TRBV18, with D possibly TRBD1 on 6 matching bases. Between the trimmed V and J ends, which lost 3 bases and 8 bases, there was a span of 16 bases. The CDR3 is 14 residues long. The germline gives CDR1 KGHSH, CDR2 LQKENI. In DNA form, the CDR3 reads TGTGCCAGCTCACCCGTAAGTGGGGGGCCGGAAGCTTTCTTT. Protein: CASSPVSGGPEAFF.

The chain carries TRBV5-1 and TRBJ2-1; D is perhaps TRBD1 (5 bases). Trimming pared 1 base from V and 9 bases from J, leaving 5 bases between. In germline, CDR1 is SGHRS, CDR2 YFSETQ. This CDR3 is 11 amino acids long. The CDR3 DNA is TGCGCCAGCAGCTTGAGGGGTGAGCAGTTCTTC. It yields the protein CASSLRGEQFF.

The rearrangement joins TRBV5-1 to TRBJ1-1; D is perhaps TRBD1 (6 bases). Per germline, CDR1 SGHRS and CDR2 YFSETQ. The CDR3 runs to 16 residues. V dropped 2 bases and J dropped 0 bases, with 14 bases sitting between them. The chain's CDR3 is CASSLWGAAMNTEAFF. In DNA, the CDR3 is TGCGCCAGCAGCTTATGGGGGGCCGCCATGAACACTGAAGCTTTCTTT.

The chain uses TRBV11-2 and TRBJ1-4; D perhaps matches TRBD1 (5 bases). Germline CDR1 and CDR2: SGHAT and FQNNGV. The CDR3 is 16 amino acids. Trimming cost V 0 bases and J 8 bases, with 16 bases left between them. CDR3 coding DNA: TGTGCCAGCAGCTTAGAGTTTGTGGGACGAGGAGAAAAACTGTTTTTT. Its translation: CASSLEFVGRGEKLFF.

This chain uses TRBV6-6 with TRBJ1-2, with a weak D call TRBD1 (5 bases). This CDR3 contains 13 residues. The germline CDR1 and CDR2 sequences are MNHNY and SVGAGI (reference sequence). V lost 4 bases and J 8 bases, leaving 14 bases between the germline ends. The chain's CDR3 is CASSLEQVGGYTF. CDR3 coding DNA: TGTGCCAGCAGTTTGGAACAGGTCGGCGGCTACACCTTC.

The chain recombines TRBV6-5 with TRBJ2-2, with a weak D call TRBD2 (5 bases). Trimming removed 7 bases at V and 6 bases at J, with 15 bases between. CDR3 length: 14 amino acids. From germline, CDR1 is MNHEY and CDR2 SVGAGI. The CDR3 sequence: CASTIGLPAGELFF. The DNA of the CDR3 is TGTGCCAGCACTATAGGACTGCCAGCCGGGGAGCTGTTTTTT.

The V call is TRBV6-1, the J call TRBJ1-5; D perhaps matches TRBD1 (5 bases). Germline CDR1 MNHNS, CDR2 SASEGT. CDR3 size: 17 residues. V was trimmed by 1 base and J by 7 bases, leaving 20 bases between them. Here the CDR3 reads CASSEEVRWGVAQPQHF. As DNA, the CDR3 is TGTGCCAGCAGTGAAGAAGTTAGGTGGGGGGTAGCGCAGCCCCAGCATTTT.